This TCR beta chain was sequenced during a study of cytomegalovirus exposure and HLA in healthy donors. V trimming: 7 bases; J trimming: 4 bases; junction bases outside the gene matches: 8. The CDR3 has 14 amino acids. CDR1 and CDR2 (germline): LNHNV, YYDKDF (reference sequence). General study points: Among the sequence variants, a highly shared cluster was likely an artifact of sequencing.

Worth noting for this clone: No antigen is known for it.

The PCR was carried out with 60 Vbeta primers and 13 Jbeta primers. Sequenced by immunoSEQ multiplex PCR; TCRdb stores in-frame clones only, minus some. The table has over 150,000 clones, 60% to 85% seen once. The source is a male donor in good health and CMV-seronegative. Sequenced input: PBMCs. The rearrangement uses TRBV15 and TRBJ1-2; 8 nucleotides align to TRBD1. The CDR3 loop is CATTLDRGGYGYTF. CDR3 sequence (DNA): TGTGCCACCACACTCGACAGGGGAGGCTATGGCTACACCTTC. Using reference TRBV15 and TRBJ1-2 for the parts outside the CDR3, the full variable domain is DAMVIQNPRYQVTQFGKPVTLSCSQTLNHNVMYWYQQKSSQAPKLLFHYYDKDFNNEADTPDNFQSRRPNTSFCFLDIRSPGLGDTAMYLCATTLDRGGYGYTFGSGTRLTVV.